The 22 T cell receptor beta chains listed next were all sequenced from one sample in a study of shared clonotypes between healthy human individuals. Repertoires were generated with immunoSEQ multiplex PCR, while TCRdb's copy carries only in-frame clones and drops some. The repertoire holds about 2.4 million clones, with roughly nine tenths as singletons. Sequencing input: naive CD4+ T cells sorted from blood. Regarding subset: CD45RA+ positively selected. The receptors shown here come from a man between 18 and 35 years old in good health.

The rearrangement joins TRBV4-1 to TRBJ2-3; no definite D call. CDR1 and CDR2 from the germline V gene are MGHRA and YSYEKL. Trimming removed 0 bases at V and 1 base at J, with 14 bases between. The CDR3 is 17 amino acids. The CDR3 bases are TGCGCCAGCAGCCAAGATTGGGGTTATGGAGGCACAGATACGCAGTATTTT. This encodes CASSQDWGYGGTDTQYF.

The sample holds one count of this clone. The V and J genes are TRBV5-4 and TRBJ2-2; D is perhaps TRBD1 or TRBD2 (6 bases each). The germline V gene encodes CDR1 SGHNT and CDR2 YYREEE (reference sequence). V lost 1 base and J 6 bases, leaving 10 bases between the germline ends. The CDR3 extends over 14 amino acids. DNA of the CDR3: TGTGCCAGCAGCTTGTCTGGGGGGCCCGGGGAGCTGTTTTTT. Protein product: CASSLSGGPGELFF.

This sequence joins TRBV6-6 and TRBJ2-3; tentative D call: TRBD2 (7 bases). Deletions cut 4 bases from V and 2 bases from J, with 10 bases between. The CDR3 has 14 amino acids. CDR1 is MNHNY and CDR2 is SVGAGI in the germline V gene (reference sequence). CDR3 loop: CASSWGGVTDTQYF. DNA for the CDR3: TGTGCCAGCAGTTGGGGGGGCGTCACAGATACGCAGTATTTT.

This rearrangement joins TRBV28 to TRBJ1-5; D not resolved. Trimming took 3 bases from V and 11 from J, leaving 35 bases between them. This CDR3 contains 20 residues. The germline V gene has CDR1 MDHEN and CDR2 SYDVKM. This CDR3 reads CASSFGPKGAFLSRRRSQHF. The CDR3 DNA is TGTGCCAGCAGTTTTGGCCCGAAGGGAGCCTTTCTCAGCCGACGAAGGTCCCAGCATTTT.

The DNA of the CDR3 is TGCGCCAGCAAAATAACAGGGTCGGCAAACACTGAAGCTTTCTTT. It yields the protein CASKITGSANTEAFF. The chain combines TRBV5-1 with TRBJ1-1, with a possible D match to TRBD1 (6 bases). The length of the CDR3 is 15 residues. V lost 6 bases and J 2 bases, leaving 17 bases between the germline ends. Germline CDR1 and CDR2: SGHRS and YFSETQ.

This chain connects TRBV5-5 to TRBJ1-4; no clear D. The CDR3 contains 14 residues. Trimming took 2 bases from V and 6 from J, leaving 11 bases between them. Looked up from germline, CDR1 is SGHKS and CDR2 is YYEKEE (reference sequence). CDR3 in DNA: TGTGCCAGCAGCTTCGACAAGTGGGATGAAAAACTGTTTTTT. It yields the protein CASSFDKWDEKLFF.

The CDR3: CAWSATRTSGPHEQYF. For the CDR3, the DNA is TGTGCCTGGAGTGCTACCCGGACTAGCGGGCCCCACGAGCAGTACTTC. This rearrangement joins TRBV30 to TRBJ2-7, with TRBD2 matching 11 bases. This CDR3 has 16 residues. Trimming cost V 1 base and J 5 bases; bases outside gene matches: 10. The germline CDR1 and CDR2 sequences are GTSNPN and SVGIG (reference sequence).

The chain uses TRBV30 and TRBJ2-7; TRBD1 is a possible D gene (6 bases). Deletions cut 0 bases from V and 2 bases from J, with 11 bases between. Germline assignment: CDR1 GTSNPN and CDR2 SVGIG (reference sequence). The CDR3 extends over 14 amino acids. The DNA for the CDR3 is TGTGCCTGGAGTGTCAGGGGCGTTGCCTACGAGCAGTACTTC. This gives the protein CAWSVRGVAYEQYF.

On this clone: The identical CDR3 is also encoded by other nucleotide sequences in the sample. The J gene is TRBJ2-5, the V gene TRBV25-1; D assignment may be TRBD1 or TRBD2 (6 bases each). The CDR3 runs to 14 residues. The germline V and J ends were trimmed by 2 bases and 4 bases, with 11 bases remaining between them. Germline CDR1 reads MGHDK; CDR2 reads SYGVNS. The CDR3 DNA reads as TGTGCCAGCAGTGAAGGGGGGCTCGGAGAGACCCAGTACTTC. It is translated as CASSEGGLGETQYF.

This chain joins TRBV5-1 and TRBJ1-1; D possibly corresponds to TRBD1 (6 bases). V was trimmed by 2 bases and J by 8 bases, leaving 13 bases between them. The CDR3 consists of 13 residues. Germline CDR1 and CDR2: SGHRS and YFSETQ. The CDR3 spells CASSFAQGVEAFF. CDR3 coding DNA: TGCGCCAGCAGCTTCGCACAGGGAGTGGAAGCTTTCTTT.

CDR3 protein: CASRPFSADRGYGYTF. The CDR3 DNA reads as TGTGCCAGTAGGCCGTTCTCGGCGGACAGGGGCTATGGCTACACCTTC. This chain links TRBV19 with TRBJ1-2; the match to TRBD1 covers 9 bases. Germline assignment: CDR1 LNHDA and CDR2 SQIVND (reference sequence). The CDR3 has 16 amino acids. V shed 6 bases and J 4 bases; nucleotides not matched to a gene: 12.

The chain employs TRBV5-4 and TRBJ2-1; 7 nucleotides agree with TRBD2. This CDR3 contains 16 residues. Trimming removed 4 bases from V and 3 bases from J; junction bases left unmatched: 10. The germline gives CDR1 SGHNT, CDR2 YYREEE (reference sequence). As DNA, the CDR3 is TGTGCCAGCAGCCGGATAAGCGGGGAGGGCTACAATGAGCAGTTCTTC. It yields the protein CASSRISGEGYNEQFF. Full variable domain (rest looked up from reference TRBV5-4 and TRBJ2-1): ETGVTQSPTHLIKTRGQQVTLRCSSQSGHNTVSWYQQALGQGPQFIFQYYREEENGRGNFPPRFSGLQFPNYSSELNVNALELDDSALYLCASSRISGEGYNEQFFGPGTRLTVL.

As regards this clone: At one end, the junction sequence differs from germline, possibly due to a read error. V is TRBV7-7 and J is TRBJ2-7; 7 nucleotides agree with TRBD1. Germline CDR1 SSHAT, CDR2 FNYEAQ (reference sequence). This CDR3 spans 13 amino acids. CDR3 in amino acids: CASSSGQLYEQYF. The CDR3 region has the DNA TGTGCTAGCAGCTCGGGACAGCTCTACGAGCAGTACTTC.

The rearrangement uses TRBV19 and TRBJ2-5; D is unresolved. Per the germline V gene, CDR1 is LNHDA and CDR2 is SQIVND (reference sequence). CDR3 length: 10 residues. V lost 5 bases and J 5 bases, leaving 3 bases between the germline ends. CDR3 sequence: CASSLETQYF. The CDR3 DNA reads as TGTGCCAGTAGTTTGGAGACCCAGTACTTC.

This CDR3 is CASSLANGDSYEQYF. The CDR3 DNA is TGCGCCAGCAGCTTGGCCAACGGGGACTCCTACGAGCAGTACTTC. V usage is TRBV5-1 and J usage is TRBJ2-7; D possibly corresponds to TRBD2 (5 bases). Trimming stripped 0 bases from V and 0 bases from J, with 10 bases between. CDR1 SGHRS and CDR2 YFSETQ come from the germline V gene. This CDR3 region has 15 residues.

The rearrangement uses TRBV6-1 and TRBJ1-6; 9 nucleotides line up with TRBD1. The CDR3 runs 19 residues. The germline CDR1 and CDR2 sequences are MNHNS and SASEGT. V shed 2 bases, J shed 0 bases, and the junction held 8 bases outside the gene matches. CDR3 in amino acids: CASSERTGAGYSYNSPLHF. CDR3 nucleotides: TGTGCCAGCAGTGAACGGACAGGGGCCGGATACTCCTATAATTCACCCCTCCACTTT.

The CDR3 region has the DNA TGCGCCAGCCGGAGGGATGGGACAGGGGGGACTGAAGCTTTCTTT. Translated: CASRRDGTGGTEAFF. The chain couples TRBV5-1 to TRBJ1-1, with 11 bases lining up with TRBD1. Trimming at V came to 7 bases and at J to 5 bases, leaving 10 bases not matched to a gene. CDR1 is SGHRS, CDR2 YFSETQ, per germline. The CDR3 runs to 15 residues. The whole variable domain, remainder taken from reference TRBV5-1 and TRBJ1-1, is KAGVTQTPRYLIKTRGQQVTLSCSPISGHRSVSWYQQTPGQGLQFLFEYFSETQRNKGNFPGRFSGRQFSNSRSEMNVSTLELGDSALYLCASRRDGTGGTEAFFGQGTRLTVV.

Regarding this clone: At the DNA level, this CDR3 is encoded by other sequences in the same sample as well. The V gene is TRBV2, the J gene TRBJ2-4, with unresolved D. Per germline, CDR1 SNHLY and CDR2 FYNNEI. V was clipped by 2 bases and J by 1 base, with 6 bases between them. CDR3 length: 14 residues. The CDR3 loop is CASSERVAKNIQYF. The DNA for the CDR3 is TGTGCCAGCAGTGAAAGAGTTGCCAAAAACATTCAGTACTTC.

About this clone itself: This sample includes further DNA sequences coding for the same CDR3. This rearrangement joins TRBV5-1 to TRBJ1-1; D call uncertain. V gave up 4 bases and J gave up 2 bases, with 9 bases separating them. Per the germline V gene, CDR1 is SGHRS and CDR2 is YFSETQ. This CDR3 contains 13 residues. This CDR3 is CASSVTPNTEAFF. Written as DNA, the CDR3 is TGCGCCAGCAGCGTGACACCTAACACTGAAGCTTTCTTT.

This rearrangement joins TRBV13 to TRBJ1-5; tentative D call: TRBD1 (5 bases). Trimming shortened V by 5 bases and J by 2 bases, and 19 bases separated the two germline ends. Germline CDR1 PRHDT, CDR2 FYEKMQ (reference sequence). There are 17 residues in the CDR3. CDR3 amino acids: CASSPVTKGLCNQPQHF. The DNA for the CDR3 is TGTGCCAGCAGCCCTGTAACGAAGGGGCTGTGCAATCAGCCCCAGCATTTT.

Worth noting for this clone: The identical CDR3 is also encoded by other nucleotide sequences in the sample. The chain joins TRBV7-2 to TRBJ2-7, with D possibly matching TRBD2 (5 bases). The length of the CDR3 is 13 residues. Between the trimmed V and J ends, which lost 5 bases and 2 bases, there was a span of 10 bases. Per germline, CDR1 SGHTA and CDR2 FQGNSA. The CDR3 region has the DNA TGTGCCAGCAGCCTGGGAGCCCCCTACGAGCAGTACTTC. As protein: CASSLGAPYEQYF.

Comments on this clone: Distinct nucleotide sequences in the sample also encode this CDR3. The chain uses TRBV5-1 and TRBJ2-5, with D unclear. From germline, CDR1 is SGHRS and CDR2 YFSETQ. CDR3 length equals 12 residues. Trimming removed 4 bases at V and 4 bases at J, with 8 bases between. The CDR3 is CASSQNGETQYF. DNA for the CDR3: TGCGCCAGCAGCCAAAATGGAGAGACCCAGTACTTC.